This T cell receptor beta chain is from a study of beta chain features in type 1 diabetes. What was sequenced were expressed TCRB transcripts, since all of the isolated RNA had been reverse transcribed. Method: immunoSEQ multiplex PCR; TCRdb's copy keeps in-frame clones and lacks some. This sample has some 270,000 clones, with roughly 13% found just once. The table lists this clone with a few counts. The germline V gene encodes CDR1 MNHNY and CDR2 SVGAGI (reference sequence). V lost 6 bases to trimming and J lost 2 bases, with 10 bases between them. The length of the CDR3 is 13 residues. The chain employs TRBV6-6 and TRBJ2-5; maybe TRBD1 (6 bases). The source of this sequence is a woman in her forties in good health. Sequencing input: naive CD4+ T cells from blood. The CDR3 protein is CASSFRGQETQYF. CDR3 DNA: TGTGCCAGCAGCTTTAGGGGGCAAGAGACCCAGTACTTC.